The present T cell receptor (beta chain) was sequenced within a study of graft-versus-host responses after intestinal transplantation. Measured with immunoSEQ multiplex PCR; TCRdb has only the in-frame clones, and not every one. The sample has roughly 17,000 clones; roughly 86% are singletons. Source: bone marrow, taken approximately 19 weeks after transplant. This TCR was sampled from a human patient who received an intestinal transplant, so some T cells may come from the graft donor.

CDR3 sequence (DNA): TGTGCCAGTAGTCCCAGACTAGCGGGAGGGCCCTACAATGAGCAGTTCTTC. It codes for CASSPRLAGGPYNEQFF. This chain connects TRBV19 to TRBJ2-1; 14 positions match TRBD2. CDR3 length: 17 residues. From germline, CDR1 is LNHDA and CDR2 SQIVND (reference sequence). V gave up 5 bases and J gave up 2 bases; unmatched junction bases: 5.